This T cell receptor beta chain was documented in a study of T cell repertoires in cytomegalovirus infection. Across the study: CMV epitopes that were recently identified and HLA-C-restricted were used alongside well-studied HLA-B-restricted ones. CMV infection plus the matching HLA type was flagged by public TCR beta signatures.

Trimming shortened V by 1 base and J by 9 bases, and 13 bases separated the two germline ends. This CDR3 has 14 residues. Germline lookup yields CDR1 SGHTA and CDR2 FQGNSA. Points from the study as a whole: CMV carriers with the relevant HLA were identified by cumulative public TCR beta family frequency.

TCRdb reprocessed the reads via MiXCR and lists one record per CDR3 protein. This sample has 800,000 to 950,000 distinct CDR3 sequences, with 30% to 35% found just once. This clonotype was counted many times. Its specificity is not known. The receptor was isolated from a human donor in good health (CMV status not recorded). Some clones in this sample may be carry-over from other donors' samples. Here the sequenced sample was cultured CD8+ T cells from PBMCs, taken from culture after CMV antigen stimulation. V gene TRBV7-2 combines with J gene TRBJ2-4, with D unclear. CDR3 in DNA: TGTGCCAGCAGCTTAGTTGGTCCGTCCCCCATTCAGTACTTC. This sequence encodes CASSLVGPSPIQYF.